The 13 T cell receptor beta chains given below trace back to one sample, sequenced in a study of T cell responses to AZD1222 COVID-19 vaccine. The protocol was immunoSEQ multiplex PCR, while the TCRdb copy is restricted to in-frame clones and leaves out a portion. The data hold around 85,000 clones, with 86% observed a single time. The source was peripheral blood, collected on day 0 of AZD1222 vaccination. The receptors originated from an adult in good health.

This rearrangement joins TRBV19 to TRBJ1-6; D gene unclear. This CDR3 is 11 amino acids long. Germline V gene sequence: CDR1 LNHDA, CDR2 SQIVND (reference sequence). V was clipped by 4 bases and J by 7 bases, with 2 bases between them. CDR3 DNA: TGTGCCAGTAGTAGGAATTCACCCCTCCACTTT. It specifies CASSRNSPLHF.

The chain links TRBV19 to TRBJ2-2; 8 bases map to TRBD1. Germline V lookup: CDR1 LNHDA, CDR2 SQIVND (reference sequence). CDR3 length equals 16 residues. V lost 7 bases and J lost 2; bases outside the gene matches: 9. CDR3 in amino acids: CASIGMDRVNTGELFF. The CDR3 bases are TGTGCCAGTATTGGGATGGACAGGGTCAACACCGGGGAGCTGTTTTTT.

This chain links TRBV27 with TRBJ2-7; the match to TRBD2 covers 10 bases. The CDR3 is made up of 15 amino acids. Looked up from germline, CDR1 is MNHEY and CDR2 is SMNVEV (reference sequence). The V and J ends lost 8 bases and 4 bases, in that order; junction bases with no gene match: 11. This CDR3 is CASADASGSWYEQYF. In DNA form, the CDR3 reads TGTGCCAGCGCAGACGCTAGCGGGAGTTGGTACGAGCAGTACTTC.

The chain carries TRBV6-5 and TRBJ1-1; D ambiguous. The CDR3 sequence is 13 residues long. Trimming removed 7 bases at V and 4 bases at J, with 13 bases between. Germline V gives CDR1 MNHEY, CDR2 SVGAGI. CDR3 nucleotides: TGTGCCAGCACCCCGGGGTTGAGCACTGAAGCTTTCTTT. Amino acid sequence: CASTPGLSTEAFF.

The chain couples TRBV4-2 to TRBJ1-1, with no clear D. The length of the CDR3 is 15 residues. Germline V gene sequence: CDR1 LGHNA, CDR2 YNFKEQ. Trimming took 2 bases from V and 4 from J, leaving 14 bases between them. In DNA, the CDR3 is TGTGCCAGCAGCCAAAGGGTCGAGGGCGTCACTGAAGCTTTCTTT. As protein: CASSQRVEGVTEAFF.

The gene calls are TRBV30 and TRBJ1-3; TRBD1 is a possible D gene (5 bases). The germline V gene has CDR1 GTSNPN and CDR2 SVGIG (reference sequence). V was cut by 3 bases and J by 0 bases, with 12 bases left in between. The CDR3 consists of 15 residues. The CDR3 region is CAWRGVTNSGNTIYF. In nucleotides, the CDR3 is TGTGCCTGGAGAGGGGTGACCAACTCTGGAAACACCATATATTTT.

The chain combines TRBV14 with TRBJ2-5; perhaps TRBD2 as D (6 bases). This CDR3 has 16 residues. Deletions cut 4 bases from V and 3 bases from J, with 18 bases between. CDR1 and CDR2 from the germline V gene are SGHDN and FVKESK. CDR3 bases: TGTGCCAGCAGCCCCGGATCGGTTAGCGGAGAAGAGACCCAGTACTTC. This codes for CASSPGSVSGEETQYF.

This clone was seen just once. This sequence joins TRBV21-1 and TRBJ1-2; TRBD1, the table's D call, was not compared with the DNA. TRBV21-1 constitutes a pseudogene. This CDR3 region has 14 residues. CDR3 region: CASTTTGGNYGYTF. CDR3 bases: TGTGCCAGCACCACGACAGGTGGAAACTATGGCTACACCTTC.

This clone was seen once. This sequence joins TRBV7-9 and TRBJ2-2; D is undetermined. Germline assignment: CDR1 SEHNR and CDR2 FQNEAQ (reference sequence). Trimming pared 3 bases from V and 9 bases from J, leaving 8 bases between. This CDR3 is built from 12 residues. This CDR3 is CASSFFGRELFF. CDR3 in DNA: TGTGCCAGCAGCTTTTTTGGGCGGGAGCTGTTTTTT.

Only a few counts were recorded for this clone. V usage is TRBV5-1 and J usage is TRBJ1-1; no reliable D call. The CDR3 runs 13 residues. CDR1 SGHRS and CDR2 YFSETQ come from the germline V gene. The ends were cut back, 1 base at V and 4 bases at J, with 8 bases in the middle. The CDR3 region has the DNA TGCGCCAGCAGCTTGCGGCCCCTCACTGAAGCTTTCTTT. Its protein is CASSLRPLTEAFF. The complete variable domain, with remaining parts taken from reference TRBV5-1 and TRBJ1-1, reads KAGVTQTPRYLIKTRGQQVTLSCSPISGHRSVSWYQQTPGQGLQFLFEYFSETQRNKGNFPGRFSGRQFSNSRSEMNVSTLELGDSALYLCASSLRPLTEAFFGQGTRLTVV.

The chain couples TRBV19 to TRBJ2-3, with D uncertain. CDR3 length: 15 amino acids. From germline, CDR1 is LNHDA and CDR2 SQIVND (reference sequence). The V gene lost 5 bases and the J gene lost 5 bases, with 17 bases spanning the gap. The CDR3 bases are TGTGCCAGTAGTGCCACCCCCGGTGGGAAAGATACGCAGTATTTT. As protein: CASSATPGGKDTQYF.

This chain links TRBV9 with TRBJ2-2, with D perhaps assigned TRBD1 or TRBD2 (5 bases each). V gave up 0 bases and J gave up 0 bases, with 9 bases separating them. Germline V gene sequence: CDR1 SGDLS, CDR2 YYNGEE. The CDR3 is 16 residues long. Here the CDR3 DNA reads TGTGCCAGCAGCGTAGGGGGGAAAACGAACACCGGGGAGCTGTTTTTT. Amino acids: CASSVGGKTNTGELFF.

V usage is TRBV5-1 and J usage is TRBJ2-5; TRBD2 aligns across 11 bases. Germline V CDR1 and CDR2: SGHRS, YFSETQ. CDR3 length: 15 amino acids. The V segment lost 4 bases and the J segment 2 bases; nucleotides outside the gene matches: 4. The CDR3 is CASSLTSGGQETQYF. DNA for the CDR3: TGCGCCAGCAGCCTCACTAGCGGGGGACAAGAGACCCAGTACTTC.